This passage covers 12 T cell receptor beta chains from one sample sequenced in a study of vaccination effects on CD4 cells after COVID-19. Here immunoSEQ multiplex PCR was the method, and the copy in TCRdb shows in-frame clones only, minus some. The profile covers 35,000 to 45,000 clones, with about 73% appearing a single time and about 18% taken by the ten largest. These receptors' targets are unknown. Sequencing followed a ViraFEST assay step that expanded antigen-specific CD4+ T cells with viral peptide pools. The authors isolated CD4+ T cells after around 9 days of culture. According to PCR results, the person was infected with SARS-CoV-2 between March and December 2020. This specimen was CD4+ T cells from PBMCs cultured with HCoV-NL63 spike peptides, taken before COVID-19 vaccination. The receptors come from a human donor who had a prior SARS-CoV-2 infection.

The chain couples TRBV19 to TRBJ2-5; unclear D gene. This CDR3 contains 11 residues. The V gene lost 6 bases and the J gene lost 4 bases, with 6 bases spanning the gap. The germline gives CDR1 LNHDA, CDR2 SQIVND (reference sequence). As DNA, the CDR3 is TGTGCCAGTAGGGGTCGAGAGACCCAGTACTTC. Residues: CASRGRETQYF.

This clone was observed a handful of times. CDR3 sequence reads: CASSYDYSYEQYF. CDR3 sequence (DNA): TGTGCCAGCAGTTATGACTATTCCTACGAGCAGTACTTC. The gene calls are TRBV2 and TRBJ2-7; a possible D gene is TRBD2 (5 bases). Trimming shortened V by 5 bases and J by 1 base, and 9 bases separated the two germline ends. The CDR3 length is 13 residues. Germline V CDR1 and CDR2: SNHLY, FYNNEI.

The rearrangement joins TRBV6-5 to TRBJ1-5, with D unclear. The CDR3 contains 13 residues. Germline V gene data show CDR1 as MNHEY and CDR2 as SVGAGI. Trimming shortened V by 4 bases and J by 5 bases, and 9 bases separated the two germline ends. CDR3 in amino acids: CASSLEYDQPQHF. CDR3 bases: TGTGCCAGCAGTTTGGAGTACGATCAGCCCCAGCATTTT.

The chain carries TRBV19 and TRBJ2-2, with a weak D call TRBD1 (5 bases). Per germline, CDR1 LNHDA and CDR2 SQIVND (reference sequence). This CDR3 contains 17 residues. V was trimmed by 3 bases and J by 4 bases, leaving 18 bases between them. The CDR3 spells CASSIIGDSPGTGELFF. CDR3 DNA sequence: TGTGCCAGTAGTATTATTGGAGACAGTCCGGGCACCGGGGAGCTGTTTTTT.

The rearrangement uses TRBV19 and TRBJ1-4, with a tentative D call TRBD1 (5 bases). Looked up from germline, CDR1 is LNHDA and CDR2 is SQIVND (reference sequence). The CDR3 is 12 residues long. V dropped 10 bases and J dropped 5 bases, with 11 bases sitting between them. The CDR3 bases are TGTGCCACGATGGGGGACAATGAAAAACTGTTTTTT. As protein: CATMGDNEKLFF.

The J gene is TRBJ1-5, the V gene TRBV7-8, with 7 bases fitting TRBD1. This CDR3 is 17 amino acids long. The V gene's germline CDR1 is SGHVS and CDR2 FQNEAQ. The junction had 14 bases not matched to a gene; V was cut back by 5 bases and J by 4 bases. CDR3 sequence: CASSPDRAGNHNQPQHF. The CDR3 DNA reads TGTGCCAGCAGCCCTGACAGGGCGGGAAACCATAATCAGCCCCAGCATTTT.

As DNA, the CDR3 is TGTGCCACCGACAGGGGGCTATATTATAATTCACCCCTCCACTTT. Protein sequence: CATDRGLYYNSPLHF. The rearrangement joins TRBV6-5 to TRBJ1-6; 10 nucleotides agree with TRBD1. The CDR3 sequence is 15 residues long. The V segment lost 10 bases and the J segment 4 bases; nucleotides outside the gene matches: 7. The germline CDR1 and CDR2 sequences are MNHEY and SVGAGI.

V usage is TRBV9 and J usage is TRBJ2-5; 9 nucleotides align to TRBD1. The CDR3 has 16 residues. Germline CDR1 reads SGDLS; CDR2 reads YYNGEE. The J segment lost 4 bases and the V segment lost 2 bases, leaving 9 bases of the junction unmatched. The CDR3 DNA reads as TGTGCCAGCAGCGTCCTCTCGACAGGGGGAGCAGAGACCCAGTACTTC. Protein product: CASSVLSTGGAETQYF. Filled out from reference TRBV9 and TRBJ2-5, the complete variable domain reads DSGVTQTPKHLITATGQRVTLRCSPRSGDLSVYWYQQSLDQGLQFLIQYYNGEERAKGNILERFSAQQFPDLHSELNLSSLELGDSALYFCASSVLSTGGAETQYFGPGTRLLVL.

The chain couples TRBV7-6 to TRBJ1-3; the D is unclear. CDR1 SGHVS and CDR2 FNYEAQ come from the germline V gene. Trimming cost V 1 base and J 0 bases, with 13 bases left between them. The CDR3 totals 17 residues. The CDR3 region has the DNA TGTGCCAGCAGCTTAGAGGGATCACGGAGCTCTGGAAACACCATATATTTT. As protein: CASSLEGSRSSGNTIYF.

This chain uses TRBV18 with TRBJ2-3; 8 bases are shared with TRBD2. V shed 6 bases, J shed 0 bases, and the junction held 5 bases outside the gene matches. The CDR3 has 15 residues. Germline CDR1 and CDR2: KGHSH and LQKENI. As DNA, the CDR3 is TGTGCCAGCTCCGTAGCGGGGACTAGCACAGATACGCAGTATTTT. Amino acid sequence: CASSVAGTSTDTQYF.

The chain recombines TRBV13 with TRBJ2-2; 8 bases agree with TRBD2. V was clipped by 5 bases and J by 4 bases; unmatched bases: 6. Germline lookup yields CDR1 PRHDT and CDR2 FYEKMQ (reference sequence). This CDR3 spans 15 amino acids. The DNA for the CDR3 is TGTGCCAGCAGCCCCCCAGCGGGGGTCACCGGGGAGCTGTTTTTT. Its translation is CASSPPAGVTGELFF.

The chain has TRBV6-1 and TRBJ1-1, with 8 nucleotides matching TRBD1. CDR1 is MNHNS and CDR2 is SASEGT in the germline V gene. V shed 2 bases and J 5 bases; nucleotides not matched to a gene: 4. The CDR3 spans 14 residues. The CDR3 DNA is TGTGCCAGCAGTGAAACAGGGGGGAGGACTGAAGCTTTCTTT. Translation: CASSETGGRTEAFF.